A single sample gave rise to the 18 T cell receptor beta chains below, sequenced in a study of T-cell reconstitution after alpha-beta-depleted transplantation in children. The library targeted TCRbeta and was prepared with unique molecular identifiers. TCRdb fed the PCR reads into MiXCR, producing one record per CDR3 protein. This sample has 500,000 to 650,000 distinct CDR3 sequences, with roughly 10% found just once. This specimen consisted of PBMCs, mostly from graft donor cells, obtained 180 days after TCRalphabeta/CD19-depleted stem cell transplant. The source is a female patient between 2 and 15 years old who had a stem cell transplant for aplastic anemia, so the T cells may come from the graft donor.

The rearrangement links TRBV20-1 to TRBJ2-1; no clear D. There are 16 residues in the CDR3. Germline V gene lookup returns CDR1 DFQATT and CDR2 SNEGSKA (reference sequence). Trimming removed 0 bases at V and 6 bases at J, with 18 bases between. The CDR3 loop is CSARDLELEWGNEQFF. CDR3 DNA sequence: TGCAGTGCTAGAGATCTGGAATTGGAGTGGGGCAATGAGCAGTTCTTC.

This clonotype showed up many times. The chain carries TRBV14 and TRBJ2-2, with a tentative D call TRBD2 (5 bases). V was pared by 1 base and J by 13 bases, with 7 bases between. The CDR3 loop spans 11 amino acids. Germline-derived CDR1 and CDR2 are SGHDN and FVKESK. The chain's CDR3 is CASSQAGLLFF. Here the CDR3 DNA reads TGTGCCAGCAGCCAAGCGGGGTTGCTGTTTTTT.

The table lists this clonotype with a few counts. The DNA for the CDR3 is TGTGCCAGCAGTTACGGCCCATATAGCAATCAGCCCCAGCATTTT. Its protein product is CASSYGPYSNQPQHF. This chain uses TRBV6-5 with TRBJ1-5; no reliable D call. The CDR3 covers 15 residues. CDR1 MNHEY and CDR2 SVGAGI come from the germline V gene. The V end was cut by 2 bases, the J end by 0 bases, with 8 bases between.

CDR3 loop: CASSLRPGQGNGYGYTF. The CDR3 bases are TGCGCCAGCAGCTTGCGACCGGGACAGGGGAATGGATATGGCTACACCTTC. The chain couples TRBV5-1 to TRBJ1-2; 10 bases align to TRBD1. Germline V gene lookup returns CDR1 SGHRS and CDR2 YFSETQ. V shed 1 base and J 5 bases; nucleotides not matched to a gene: 11. This CDR3 comprises 17 residues.

In this sample, this clonotype turned up a few times. The chain carries TRBV18 and TRBJ2-7; TRBD2 matches at 7 bases. J gave up 6 bases and V 6 bases, and 5 bases lay outside the gene matches. Germline V gives CDR1 KGHSH, CDR2 LQKENI. The CDR3 is made up of 12 amino acids. The DNA of the CDR3 is TGTGCCAGCTCGTCACTAGCGATCGAGCAGTACTTC. This codes for CASSSLAIEQYF.

In its sample, this clonotype was seen a few times. CDR3 loop: CASSYRDRGTHEQYF. For the CDR3, the DNA is TGTGCCAGCAGTTACCGGGACAGGGGAACCCACGAGCAGTACTTC. The rearrangement joins TRBV12-3 or TRBV12-4 to TRBJ2-7, with 10 bases matching TRBD1. The CDR3 is 15 amino acids. Unmatched junction bases numbered 8, after V lost 4 bases and J lost 5 bases.

There are a few counts of this clonotype. This chain joins TRBV28 and TRBJ1-1; D is ambiguous. CDR1 is MDHEN and CDR2 is SYDVKM in the germline V gene. V dropped 6 bases and J dropped 4 bases, with 12 bases sitting between them. This CDR3 region has 13 residues. The CDR3 loop is CASSRGWGTEAFF. In DNA form, the CDR3 reads TGTGCCAGCAGCAGAGGATGGGGCACTGAAGCTTTCTTT.

The rearrangement links TRBV12-3 or TRBV12-4 to TRBJ1-2; D gene uncertain. The CDR3 runs 13 residues. Deletions cut 3 bases from V and 4 bases from J, with 9 bases between. The CDR3 here is CASSFGLSYGYTF. The CDR3 nucleotides read TGTGCCAGCAGTTTTGGGTTAAGCTATGGCTACACCTTC.

There are a few counts of this clonotype. The genes are TRBV14 and TRBJ2-4; TRBD2 aligns across 13 bases. Unmatched junction bases numbered 3, after V lost 1 base and J lost 6 bases. This CDR3 contains 16 residues. The germline V gene has CDR1 SGHDN and CDR2 FVKESK. The CDR3 nucleotides are TGTGCCAGCAGCCAAGGGGGACTAGCGGGACTAAACATTCAGTACTTC. Encoded protein: CASSQGGLAGLNIQYF. Full variable domain (remainder filled in from reference TRBV14 and TRBJ2-4): EAGVTQFPSHSVIEKGQTVTLRCDPISGHDNLYWYRRVMGKEIKFLLHFVKESKQDESGMPNNRFLAERTGGTYSTLKVQPAELEDSGVYFCASSQGGLAGLNIQYFGAGTRLSVL.

This clonotype was counted at least ten times. The chain couples TRBV28 to TRBJ2-1; tentatively, D is TRBD2 (6 bases). This CDR3 comprises 14 residues. V lost 10 bases to trimming and J lost 10 bases, with 23 bases between them. Germline-derived CDR1 and CDR2 are MDHEN and SYDVKM. The CDR3 reads CATYRDFPKYEQFF. The CDR3 coding sequence is TGTGCCACCTATAGGGACTTTCCCAAATACGAGCAGTTCTTC.

The genes are TRBV12-5 and TRBJ2-5, with 8 nucleotides matching TRBD1. Germline values: CDR1 LGHNT, CDR2 FRNRAP. This CDR3 contains 16 residues. V was pared by 4 bases and J by 3 bases, with 10 bases of the junction left unmatched. CDR3 loop: CASGSPRTGKEETQYF. DNA of the CDR3: TGTGCTAGTGGTTCCCCGCGGACAGGGAAGGAAGAGACCCAGTACTTC.

A few counts support this clonotype. The rearrangement joins TRBV29-1 to TRBJ2-6; D not resolved. From germline, CDR1 is SQVTM and CDR2 ANQGSEA. The ends were cut back, 2 bases at V and 0 bases at J, with 5 bases in the middle. The CDR3 loop spans 14 amino acids. Here the CDR3 reads CSVESRSGANVLTF. The CDR3 nucleotides are TGCAGCGTTGAATCCCGCTCTGGGGCCAACGTCCTGACTTTC. Together with reference TRBV29-1 and TRBJ2-6, the CDR3 gives the full variable domain: SAVISQKPSRDICQRGTSLTIQCQVDSQVTMMFWYRQQPGQSLTLIATANQGSEATYESGFVIDKFPISRPNLTFSTLTVSNMSPEDSSIYLCSVESRSGANVLTFGAGSRLTVL.

This chain links TRBV2 with TRBJ2-7; a possible D gene is TRBD1 (6 bases). The CDR3 covers 14 residues. Germline V gene data show CDR1 as SNHLY and CDR2 as FYNNEI. V lost 8 bases to trimming and J lost 6 bases, with 20 bases between them. CDR3 nucleotides: TGTGCCAGCCTCATCGGCACAGGGCCGAGCGAGCAGTACTTC. Its protein is CASLIGTGPSEQYF.

This chain joins TRBV2 and TRBJ2-3; D is uncertain. V shed 4 bases and J shed 0 bases, with 8 bases lying between them. The CDR3 has 14 amino acids. CDR1 and CDR2 (germline): SNHLY, FYNNEI. This chain's CDR3 is CASSVSVSTDTQYF. CDR3 nucleotide sequence: TGTGCCAGCAGTGTGTCTGTAAGCACAGATACGCAGTATTTT.

This chain uses TRBV6-5 with TRBJ2-7; weak D call: TRBD2 (6 bases). The CDR3 has 17 residues. Germline loops: CDR1 MNHEY, CDR2 SVGAGI. V was shortened by 2 bases and J by 2 bases, with 19 bases between the two germline ends. The CDR3 DNA follows: TGTGCCAGCAGTTACGCCTCCTGGGGAGGAGGCGCCTACGAGCAGTACTTC. Translated: CASSYASWGGGAYEQYF.

There are many counts of this clonotype. The J gene is TRBJ2-1, the V gene TRBV7-6; 7 nucleotides match TRBD1. V shed 5 bases, J shed 9 bases, and the junction held 10 bases outside the gene matches. The CDR3 has 14 residues. Germline V gives CDR1 SGHVS, CDR2 FNYEAQ. The CDR3: CASSALLTGSEQFF. CDR3 coding DNA: TGTGCCAGCAGCGCCCTCCTGACAGGGAGTGAGCAGTTCTTC.

This clonotype showed up just a few times. The chain has TRBV5-1 and TRBJ2-7; 11 nucleotides match TRBD2. V lost 0 bases to trimming and J lost 5 bases; unmatched junction nucleotides: 7. This CDR3 spans 16 amino acids. Germline assignment: CDR1 SGHRS and CDR2 YFSETQ. The CDR3 DNA sequence: TGCGCCAGCAGCTTGGTAGCGGGAGGGCCCATCAACGAGCAGTACTTC. Amino acid sequence: CASSLVAGGPINEQYF. The variable domain in full, with the rest retrieved from reference TRBV5-1 and TRBJ2-7, is KAGVTQTPRYLIKTRGQQVTLSCSPISGHRSVSWYQQTPGQGLQFLFEYFSETQRNKGNFPGRFSGRQFSNSRSEMNVSTLELGDSALYLCASSLVAGGPINEQYFGPGTRLTVT.

This clonotype occurred many times. This sequence joins TRBV14 and TRBJ1-1; no reliable D call. The length of the CDR3 is 16 residues. Germline V gives CDR1 SGHDN, CDR2 FVKESK. Trimming pared 4 bases from V and 1 base from J, leaving 16 bases between. CDR3 protein: CASSLTPGIGNTEAFF. The CDR3 DNA sequence: TGTGCCAGCAGCCTCACTCCGGGGATAGGGAACACTGAAGCTTTCTTT.